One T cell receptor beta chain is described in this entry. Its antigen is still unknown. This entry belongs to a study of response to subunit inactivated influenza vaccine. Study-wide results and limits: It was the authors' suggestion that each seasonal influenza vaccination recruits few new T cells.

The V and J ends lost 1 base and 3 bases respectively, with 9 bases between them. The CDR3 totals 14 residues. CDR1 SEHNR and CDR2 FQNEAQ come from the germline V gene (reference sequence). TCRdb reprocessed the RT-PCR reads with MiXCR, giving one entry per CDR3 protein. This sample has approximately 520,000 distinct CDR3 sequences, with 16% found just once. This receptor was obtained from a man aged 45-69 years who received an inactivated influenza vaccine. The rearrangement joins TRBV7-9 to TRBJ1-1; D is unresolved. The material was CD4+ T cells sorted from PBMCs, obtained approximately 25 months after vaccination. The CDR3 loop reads CASSLGGSDTEAFF. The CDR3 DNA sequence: TGTGCCAGCAGCTTAGGAGGGTCGGACACTGAAGCTTTCTTT.